The 21 T cell receptor beta chains below were found in one sample sequenced in a study of cytomegalovirus exposure and HLA in healthy donors. Primers for the PCR totalled 60 Vbeta and 13 Jbeta. Assay used: immunoSEQ multiplex PCR; TCRdb lists only in-frame clones, some missing. The sample records under 200,000 clones, 81% being singletons. Sequenced sample: PBMCs. The receptors were gathered from a man aged 50 to 59 in good health and CMV-seronegative.

V is TRBV28 and J is TRBJ1-2; 7 bases fit TRBD1. The CDR3 runs 15 residues. Per germline, CDR1 MDHEN and CDR2 SYDVKM. Trimming removed 5 bases from V and 8 bases from J; junction bases left unmatched: 14. CDR3 DNA sequence: TGTGCCAGCAGTCAAAGACAGGGAGTGGGATGGGGCTACACCTTC. Translating gives CASSQRQGVGWGYTF.

The genes are TRBV10-3 and TRBJ1-3; D unclear. The germline V gene encodes CDR1 ENHRY and CDR2 SYGVKD. Trimming removed 10 bases at V and 4 bases at J, with 5 bases between. There are 10 residues in the CDR3. CDR3 sequence (DNA): TGTGCCACAGGCGGAAACACCATATATTTT. Translating it yields CATGGNTIYF.

The rearrangement uses TRBV9 and TRBJ2-3; TRBD2 matches 9 bases. The germline gives CDR1 SGDLS, CDR2 YYNGEE. The CDR3 spans 16 residues. V lost 0 bases, J lost 2 bases, and 4 bases stayed unmatched. CDR3 region: CASSVGAGGITDTQYF. Written as DNA, the CDR3 is TGTGCCAGCAGCGTAGGGGCGGGGGGGATCACAGATACGCAGTATTTT.

J is TRBJ1-2 and V is TRBV2; D gene unclear. The V gene's germline CDR1 is SNHLY and CDR2 FYNNEI. The V gene lost 4 bases and the J gene lost 4 bases, with 10 bases spanning the gap. The CDR3 runs 13 residues. The CDR3 sequence: CASSGGSSYGYTF. In DNA, the CDR3 is TGTGCCAGCAGTGGCGGCAGCTCCTATGGCTACACCTTC.

The chain employs TRBV6-5 and TRBJ1-6; 8 bases align to TRBD1. CDR1 MNHEY and CDR2 SVGAGI come from the germline V gene. This CDR3 region has 15 residues. Germline trimming cut 6 bases from V and 5 bases from J; bases unmatched to any gene: 6. CDR3 nucleotide sequence: TGTGCCAGCAGCATGACAGGGGCGGATAATTCACCCCTCCACTTT. Translating it yields CASSMTGADNSPLHF.

This chain uses TRBV4-3 with TRBJ1-4; D possibly corresponds to TRBD1 (5 bases). V lost 0 bases and J lost 8, with 13 bases in between. CDR1 and CDR2 from the germline V gene are LGHNA and YSLEER. There are 15 residues in the CDR3. The CDR3 loop reads CASSQDGSKGEKLFF. The CDR3 DNA sequence: TGCGCCAGCAGCCAAGATGGGTCAAAGGGGGAAAAACTGTTTTTT.

The CDR3 nucleotides read TGCGCCAGCAGCAAGGACAGTTACAATGAGCAGTTCTTC. Its protein product is CASSKDSYNEQFF. The chain employs TRBV5-1 and TRBJ2-1; possible D gene TRBD1, 6 bases. Trimming removed 4 bases at V and 4 bases at J, with 9 bases between. The V gene's germline CDR1 is SGHRS and CDR2 YFSETQ. The CDR3 loop spans 13 amino acids.

V is TRBV18 and J is TRBJ2-7; possibly TRBD2 for D (7 bases). Germline CDR1 and CDR2: KGHSH and LQKENI. V lost 6 bases and J 4 bases, leaving 10 bases between the germline ends. The length of the CDR3 is 12 residues. CDR3: CASSKGGYEQYF. CDR3 DNA: TGTGCCAGCTCCAAGGGGGGGTACGAGCAGTACTTC.

The V and J genes are TRBV9 and TRBJ2-1; TRBD1 agrees at 10 bases. Per germline, CDR1 SGDLS and CDR2 YYNGEE. Losses at the gene ends were 4 bases for V and 5 bases for J; bases not matched to a gene: 9. This CDR3 has 16 amino acids. CDR3 residues: CASSITTGGQNNEQFF. CDR3 nucleotide sequence: TGTGCCAGCAGCATCACGACAGGGGGCCAGAACAATGAGCAGTTCTTC. Full variable domain (missing parts from reference TRBV9 and TRBJ2-1): DSGVTQTPKHLITATGQRVTLRCSPRSGDLSVYWYQQSLDQGLQFLIQYYNGEERAKGNILERFSAQQFPDLHSELNLSSLELGDSALYFCASSITTGGQNNEQFFGPGTRLTVL.

The V gene is TRBV4-2, the J gene TRBJ2-3; 9 nucleotides align to TRBD2. The V gene's germline CDR1 is LGHNA and CDR2 YNFKEQ. The CDR3 covers 17 residues. V lost 3 bases, J lost 5 bases, and 12 bases stayed unmatched. This chain's CDR3 is CASSHGGAGGPRDTQYF. The DNA for the CDR3 is TGTGCCAGCAGCCATGGGGGGGCGGGGGGGCCACGAGATACGCAGTATTTT.

This CDR3 reads CASSFAGSNYGYTF. DNA of the CDR3: TGTGCCAGCAGCTTCGCAGGGTCTAACTATGGCTACACCTTC. The chain couples TRBV7-8 to TRBJ1-2; D is possibly TRBD1 (5 bases). This CDR3 has 14 amino acids. Trimming cost V 3 bases and J 0 bases, with 8 bases left between them. From germline, CDR1 is SGHVS and CDR2 FQNEAQ. Together with reference TRBV7-8 and TRBJ1-2, the CDR3 gives the full variable domain: GAGVSQSPRYKVAKRGQDVALRCDPISGHVSLFWYQQALGQGPEFLTYFQNEAQLDKSGLPSDRFFAERPEGSVSTLKIQRTQQEDSAVYLCASSFAGSNYGYTFGSGTRLTVV.

The V gene is TRBV5-1, the J gene TRBJ2-5, with TRBD2 identical over 8 bases. Near its end, the DNA agrees better with TRBJ2-7, so the J call may be wrong. This CDR3 is built from 15 residues. CDR1 and CDR2 from the germline V gene are SGHRS and YFSETQ. CDR3 bases: TGCGCCAGCAGCTTGCGGGGGGGGGTCGCCTACGAGCAGTACTTC. It translates to CASSLRGGVAYEQYF.

This chain uses TRBV11-3 with TRBJ1-1; D not certain. From germline, CDR1 is SGHNT and CDR2 YENEEA. The CDR3 runs to 14 residues. Trimming took 6 bases from V and 8 from J, leaving 19 bases between them. CDR3 sequence reads: CASSPPGGMGEAFF. In DNA, the CDR3 is TGTGCCAGCAGTCCCCCGGGCGGGATGGGAGAAGCTTTCTTT.

The rearrangement links TRBV7-3 to TRBJ1-6; D unresolved. From germline, CDR1 is SGHTA and CDR2 FQGTGA. V was trimmed by 1 base and J by 3 bases, leaving 10 bases between them. The CDR3 sequence is 16 residues long. CDR3 coding DNA: TGTGCCAGCAGCTTAAATCCGGGTCTCTATAATTCACCCCTCCACTTT. Amino acid sequence: CASSLNPGLYNSPLHF. Together with reference TRBV7-3 and TRBJ1-6, the CDR3 gives the full variable domain: GAGVSQTPSNKVTEKGKYVELRCDPISGHTALYWYRQSLGQGPEFLIYFQGTGAADDSGLPNDRFFAVRPEGSVSTLKIQRTERGDSAVYLCASSLNPGLYNSPLHFGNGTRLTVT.

There are a few counts of this clone. The chain joins TRBV5-1 to TRBJ2-3; a possible D gene is TRBD2 (7 bases). With 4 bases removed from V and 0 bases from J, the gap between germline ends came to 18 bases. This CDR3 spans 17 amino acids. Per germline, CDR1 SGHRS and CDR2 YFSETQ. For the CDR3, the DNA is TGCGCCAGCAGCGAACGAGGGGGGGGTCCTAGCACAGATACGCAGTATTTT. Translating gives CASSERGGGPSTDTQYF.

The rearrangement joins TRBV12-5 to TRBJ1-2; 8 bases line up with TRBD1. The CDR3 consists of 13 residues. V lost 1 base, J lost 8 bases, and 3 bases stayed unmatched. The V gene's germline CDR1 is LGHNT and CDR2 FRNRAP. The CDR3 spells CASGLGTGGGYTF. CDR3 sequence (DNA): TGTGCTAGTGGTTTGGGAACAGGGGGAGGCTACACCTTC.

The chain has TRBV27 and TRBJ2-6; 10 bases are shared with TRBD1. CDR3 length: 16 residues. Germline CDR1 and CDR2: MNHEY and SMNVEV (reference sequence). The ends lost 6 bases at V and 4 bases at J; junction bases unmatched: 6. The CDR3 coding sequence is TGTGCCAGCAGAAAGGGACAGGGGTGGGGGGCCAACGTCCTGACTTTC. It specifies CASRKGQGWGANVLTF.

The chain uses TRBV4-2 and TRBJ2-5, with D perhaps matching TRBD1 (6 bases). V gave up 1 base and J gave up 5 bases, with 20 bases separating them. The CDR3 is 17 amino acids. The germline CDR1 and CDR2 sequences are LGHNA and YNFKEQ. This CDR3 is CASSQGAPGHMSETQYF. The DNA of the CDR3 is TGTGCCAGCAGCCAAGGGGCTCCGGGACATATGTCCGAGACCCAGTACTTC.

This clone has only one observation. This chain links TRBV7-9 with TRBJ1-2; 9 bases align to TRBD1. Germline loops: CDR1 SEHNR, CDR2 FQNEAQ (reference sequence). The length of the CDR3 is 14 residues. The V and J ends lost 5 bases and 3 bases, in that order; junction bases with no gene match: 4. The chain's CDR3 is CASSPRQGDYGYTF. The CDR3 DNA sequence: TGTGCCAGCAGCCCGAGACAGGGGGACTATGGCTACACCTTC.

The chain is built from TRBV2 and TRBJ2-3; D is unresolved. The germline V gene has CDR1 SNHLY and CDR2 FYNNEI. The CDR3 is made up of 11 amino acids. V was clipped by 1 base and J by 7 bases, with 3 bases between them. The CDR3 protein is CASSEDNTQYF. CDR3 in DNA: TGTGCCAGCAGTGAAGATAATACGCAGTATTTT.

V is TRBV9 and J is TRBJ2-1; D remains unclear. CDR3 length equals 12 residues. Trimming cost V 4 bases and J 6 bases, with 8 bases left between them. Germline V gene sequence: CDR1 SGDLS, CDR2 YYNGEE. The CDR3 DNA reads TGTGCCAGCAGCCCCGGTCTCAATGAGCAGTTCTTC. It specifies CASSPGLNEQFF.